This passage covers 19 T cell receptor beta chains from one sample sequenced in a study of T cells in Graves' hyperthyroidism and ophthalmopathy. TCR beta CDR3 sequences were amplified from RNA transcripts. The HTBI primer set drove a first-round RT-PCR of the TCR CDR3. TCRdb passed the multiplex PCR reads through MiXCR, listing each CDR3 protein once. The table lists roughly 500,000 distinct CDR3 sequences, 40% to 50% of them singletons. Sequenced sample: peripheral blood or thyroid tissue (not recorded which). The receptor source for this set is an adult woman with Graves' disease, either hyperthyroidism or ophthalmopathy (not recorded which).

V gene TRBV7-8 combines with J gene TRBJ2-2, with a weak D call TRBD1 (6 bases). V lost 1 base and J 4 bases, leaving 16 bases between the germline ends. Germline CDR1 is SGHVS and CDR2 is FQNEAQ. The length of the CDR3 is 17 residues. The DNA of the CDR3 is TGTGCCAGCAGCTTAGGTCCATTGGGACACCCCACCGGGGAGCTGTTTTTT. Translation: CASSLGPLGHPTGELFF.

This chain links TRBV7-2 with TRBJ1-2; D remains unclear. The CDR3 is 14 amino acids. Trimming stripped 5 bases from V and 6 bases from J, with 16 bases between. The germline V gene has CDR1 SGHTA and CDR2 FQGNSA. The CDR3 is CASSRLGRADGYTF. The CDR3 nucleotides are TGTGCCAGCAGCCGCTTAGGGAGGGCGGATGGCTACACCTTC.

Comments on this clonotype: A read error may produce the germline difference seen at one junction end. The rearrangement uses TRBV10-3 and TRBJ1-2; 11 positions agree with TRBD1. The CDR3 runs to 15 residues. Germline CDR1 and CDR2: ENHRY and SYGVKD. The CDR3 protein is CASSSGQGALWGYTF. Here the CDR3 DNA reads TGTGCCAGCAGTTCCGGACAGGGGGCGCTTTGGGGCTACACCTTC.

This clonotype was detected a few times. The V gene is TRBV15, the J gene TRBJ1-5, with TRBD1 identical over 10 bases. Germline loops: CDR1 LNHNV, CDR2 YYDKDF (reference sequence). This CDR3 comprises 15 residues. J was trimmed by 6 bases and V by 5 bases; bases with no gene match: 7. The CDR3 DNA follows: TGTGCCACCAGCGGGACAGGGGAAGGGGGTCAGCCCCAGCATTTT. Translated: CATSGTGEGGQPQHF. Full variable domain (outside the CDR3, taken from reference TRBV15 and TRBJ1-5): DAMVIQNPRYQVTQFGKPVTLSCSQTLNHNVMYWYQQKSSQAPKLLFHYYDKDFNNEADTPDNFQSRRPNTSFCFLDIRSPGLGDTAMYLCATSGTGEGGQPQHFGDGTRLSIL.

A single count supports this clonotype. This sequence may be a read error, since a much larger clone differs from it by one base. The chain couples TRBV20-1 to TRBJ1-5; 7 bases are shared with TRBD1. The length of the CDR3 is 20 residues. Germline values: CDR1 DFQATT, CDR2 SNEGSKA (reference sequence). The CDR3 nucleotides are TGCAGTGCTAGGAGACAGGGAAGGGTAGGAATGCGCATAGGCAATCAGCCCCGGCATTTT. Translating gives CSARRQGRVGMRIGNQPRHF.

This clonotype was seen a handful of times. This sequence joins TRBV5-1 and TRBJ2-7; perhaps TRBD2 as D (6 bases). The ends were cut back, 4 bases at V and 7 bases at J, with 21 bases in the middle. Germline V CDR1 and CDR2: SGHRS, YFSETQ. This CDR3 spans 15 amino acids. CDR3 sequence: CASSSRDFSFGEQYF. CDR3 nucleotides: TGCGCCAGCAGCAGCCGGGACTTCTCTTTTGGAGAGCAGTACTTC.

This clonotype was found many times. The J gene is TRBJ2-2, the V gene TRBV7-2; D unresolved. Between the trimmed V and J ends, which lost 2 bases and 1 base, there was a span of 8 bases. The CDR3 spans 15 residues. The germline V gene encodes CDR1 SGHTA and CDR2 FQGNSA. In DNA form, the CDR3 reads TGTGCCAGCAGCTTAAGACGGCAGAACACCGGGGAGCTGTTTTTT. Translation gives CASSLRRQNTGELFF.

This clonotype appeared a few times. The rearrangement uses TRBV10-3 and TRBJ1-4; 7 bases agree with TRBD1. CDR1 and CDR2 (germline): ENHRY, SYGVKD. The CDR3 is 13 residues long. Unmatched junction bases numbered 1, after V lost 6 bases and J lost 3 bases. CDR3 sequence: CAIRGQPNEKLFF. The CDR3 nucleotides read TGTGCCATCAGGGGACAGCCTAATGAAAAACTGTTTTTT.

CDR3 sequence: CSVGVLRVLTF. In DNA form, the CDR3 reads TGCAGCGTTGGGGTGCTTAGGGTCCTGACTTTC. This chain uses TRBV29-1 with TRBJ2-6; D is unresolved. V lost 4 bases and J lost 13, with 11 bases in between. Germline assignment: CDR1 SQVTM and CDR2 ANQGSEA. The length of the CDR3 is 11 residues.

As regards this clonotype: Without the conserved terminal phenylalanine or tryptophan, this CDR3 likely stems from a read error. The DNA is omitted, as the CDR3 cannot be located on it reliably, and the CDR3 follows TCRdb's listing. J is TRBJ2-2 and V is TRBV7-8; TRBD1, as called in the table, went unchecked against the DNA. The CDR3 length is 10 residues, termini included. In germline, CDR1 is SGHVS, CDR2 FQNEAQ. CDR3 region: CASSLGTPGQ.

This clonotype has a count of ten or more. V gene TRBV7-2 combines with J gene TRBJ2-5; D is ambiguous. V lost 1 base to trimming and J lost 2 bases, with 8 bases between them. There are 14 residues in the CDR3. Germline loops: CDR1 SGHTA, CDR2 FQGNSA. This CDR3 is CASSLGPVQETQYF. The CDR3 DNA follows: TGTGCCAGCAGCTTAGGTCCAGTTCAAGAGACCCAGTACTTC.

The CDR3 loop is CSAEIPTPTGGRYEQYF. The DNA for the CDR3 is TGCAGCGCCGAGATCCCCACCCCCACAGGGGGTAGGTACGAGCAGTACTTC. The rearrangement uses TRBV29-1 and TRBJ2-7, with 8 bases lining up with TRBD1. Unmatched junction bases numbered 21, after V lost 7 bases and J lost 4 bases. Germline V gives CDR1 SQVTM, CDR2 ANQGSEA. CDR3 size: 17 residues.

This chain uses TRBV25-1 with TRBJ2-5, with TRBD2 matching over 12 bases. CDR1 and CDR2 from the germline V gene are MGHDK and SYGVNS. J was trimmed by 3 bases and V by 6 bases; bases with no gene match: 11. The CDR3 totals 17 residues. The CDR3: CASSLLAGGLDEETQYF. For the CDR3, the DNA is TGTGCCAGCAGCTTACTAGCGGGAGGCTTGGATGAAGAGACCCAGTACTTC.

This rearrangement joins TRBV11-2 to TRBJ2-7; D is tentatively TRBD1 or TRBD2 (6 bases each). Trimming cost V 1 base and J 3 bases, with 10 bases left between them. The CDR3 extends over 14 amino acids. Per the germline V gene, CDR1 is SGHAT and CDR2 is FQNNGV. This CDR3 is CASSLAGAHYEQYF. The CDR3 DNA reads as TGTGCCAGCAGCTTAGCGGGGGCCCACTACGAGCAGTACTTC.

The chain uses TRBV6-5 and TRBJ2-5; TRBD2 agrees at 13 bases. From germline, CDR1 is MNHEY and CDR2 SVGAGI. V shed 5 bases and J 4 bases; nucleotides not matched to a gene: 13. This CDR3 contains 18 residues. CDR3 sequence reads: CASSHWGLAGPAGETQYF. Written as DNA, the CDR3 is TGTGCCAGCAGTCACTGGGGACTAGCGGGGCCGGCAGGAGAGACCCAGTACTTC.

The chain is built from TRBV28 and TRBJ1-5; a weak D match, TRBD1 (5 bases). Germline CDR1 MDHEN, CDR2 SYDVKM. There are 14 residues in the CDR3. The V end was cut by 3 bases, the J end by 4 bases, with 10 bases between. The CDR3 protein is CASSFRTRNQPQHF. CDR3 sequence (DNA): TGTGCCAGCAGTTTTAGGACACGGAATCAGCCCCAGCATTTT.

This clonotype showed up just once. V usage is TRBV5-4 and J usage is TRBJ1-4, with no clear D. This CDR3 region has 12 residues. CDR1 is SGHNT, CDR2 YYREEE, per germline (reference sequence). Trimming removed 4 bases at V and 11 bases at J, with 12 bases between. CDR3 bases: TGTGCCAGCAGCCAGATTTTGAGGAAACTGTTTTTT. Encoded protein: CASSQILRKLFF.

This chain connects TRBV2 to TRBJ1-1; 7 nucleotides line up with TRBD1. There are 15 residues in the CDR3. Losses at the gene ends were 1 base for V and 1 base for J; bases not matched to a gene: 3. Germline loops: CDR1 SNHLY, CDR2 FYNNEI. This CDR3 is CASSEGAGGNTEAFF. Written as DNA, the CDR3 is TGTGCCAGCAGTGAAGGGGCAGGGGGGAACACTGAAGCTTTCTTT.

The chain carries TRBV4-1 and TRBJ2-6; no reliable D call. This CDR3 has 16 amino acids. V was shortened by 4 bases and J by 4 bases, with 14 bases between the two germline ends. Per germline, CDR1 MGHRA and CDR2 YSYEKL. This CDR3 reads CASSPAGHSGANVLTF. CDR3 DNA: TGCGCCAGCAGCCCCGCAGGCCATTCCGGGGCCAACGTCCTGACTTTC.